This T cell receptor beta chain came from a study of CD8+CD57+ T cells in acquired aplastic anemia. Study at large: Each DNA sample taken from sorted CD4+ and CD8+ cells came to about 3.2 ug on average.

Whoever was chosen for sequencing had shown CD8+CD57+ cell expansion by flow cytometry. All patients were therapy-naive when blood was sampled. Profiles of TCR beta VDJ and CDR3 were generated from a genomic DNA template. TCRdb reprocessed the reads with MiXCR, giving one entry per CDR3 protein. Among 150,000 to 200,000 distinct CDR3 sequences listed, less than 60% were seen once. CDR1 and CDR2 from the germline V gene are SGHKS and YYEKEE (reference sequence). The CDR3 contains 14 residues. Unmatched junction bases numbered 10, after V lost 4 bases and J lost 9 bases. This clonotype has at least ten counts. What it recognizes is unknown. Regarding the study as a whole: Patients and controls had CD8+ Simpson's diversity values that were not significantly distinct.

Sequenced material: sorted CD4+, CD8+, or CD8+CD57+ T cells (not recorded which) from PBMCs. This sequence originates from a human donor with aplastic anemia. The rearrangement links TRBV5-5 to TRBJ2-1, with TRBD1 matching 7 bases. CDR3 sequence reads: CASSRPGQQFEQFF. The CDR3 bases are TGTGCCAGCAGCCGTCCGGGACAGCAATTTGAGCAGTTCTTC.